The clone carrying this T cell receptor (beta chain) was seen more than once but under ten times. Its antigen is not known. This sample was included in a study of response to subunit inactivated influenza vaccine. There are 16 residues in the CDR3. Deletions cut 5 bases from V and 5 bases from J, with 19 bases between. Study observations and caveats: It was suggested by the authors that few new T cells are recruited by each seasonal influenza vaccination.

Each CDR3 protein gets one entry after TCRdb re-called the RT-PCR reads with MiXCR. Of around 530,000 distinct CDR3 sequences listed, 10% to 15% are singletons. This TCR came from a man between 45 and 60 years old who received an inactivated influenza vaccine. The sample here was PBMCs from blood, taken on the day of vaccination. This chain joins TRBV12-3 or TRBV12-4 and TRBJ2-1; possibly TRBD2 for D (5 bases). The CDR3 DNA follows: TGTGCCAGCAGTACCTCACCGGGATTAACTCACAATGAGCAGTTCTTC. Translating it yields CASSTSPGLTHNEQFF.